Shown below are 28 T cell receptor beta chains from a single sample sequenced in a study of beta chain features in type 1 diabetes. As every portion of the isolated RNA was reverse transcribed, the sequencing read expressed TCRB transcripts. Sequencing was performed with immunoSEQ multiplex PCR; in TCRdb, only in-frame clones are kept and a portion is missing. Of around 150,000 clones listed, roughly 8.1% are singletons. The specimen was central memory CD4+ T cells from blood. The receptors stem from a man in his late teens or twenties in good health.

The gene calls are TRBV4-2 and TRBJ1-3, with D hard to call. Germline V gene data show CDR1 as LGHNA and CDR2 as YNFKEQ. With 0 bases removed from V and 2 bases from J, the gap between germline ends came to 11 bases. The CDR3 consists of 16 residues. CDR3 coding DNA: TGTGCCAGCAGCCAAGACGGGGTGGGTGCTGGAAACACCATATATTTT. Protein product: CASSQDGVGAGNTIYF.

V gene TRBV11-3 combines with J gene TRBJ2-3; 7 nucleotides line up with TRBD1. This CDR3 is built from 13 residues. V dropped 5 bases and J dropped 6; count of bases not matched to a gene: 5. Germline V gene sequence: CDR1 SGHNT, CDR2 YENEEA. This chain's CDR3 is CASSENRGDTQYF. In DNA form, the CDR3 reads TGTGCCAGCAGCGAGAACAGGGGTGATACGCAGTATTTT.

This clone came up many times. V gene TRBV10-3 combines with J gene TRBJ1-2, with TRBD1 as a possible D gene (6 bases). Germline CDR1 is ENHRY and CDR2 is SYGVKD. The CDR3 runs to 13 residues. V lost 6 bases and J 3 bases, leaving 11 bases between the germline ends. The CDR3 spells CAIRIQGDYGYTF. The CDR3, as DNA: TGTGCCATCAGGATACAGGGAGACTATGGCTACACCTTC.

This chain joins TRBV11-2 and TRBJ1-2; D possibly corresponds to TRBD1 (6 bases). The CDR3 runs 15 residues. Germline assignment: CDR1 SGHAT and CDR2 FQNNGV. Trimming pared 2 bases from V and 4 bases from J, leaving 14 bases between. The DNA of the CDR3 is TGTGCCAGCAGCTTAACTCAGGGGAATGCCTATGGCTACACCTTC. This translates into CASSLTQGNAYGYTF. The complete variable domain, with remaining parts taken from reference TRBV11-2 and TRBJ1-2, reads EAGVAQSPRYKIIEKRQSVAFWCNPISGHATLYWYQQILGQGPKLLIQFQNNGVVDDSQLPKDRFSAERLKGVDSTLKIQPAKLEDSAVYLCASSLTQGNAYGYTFGSGTRLTVV.

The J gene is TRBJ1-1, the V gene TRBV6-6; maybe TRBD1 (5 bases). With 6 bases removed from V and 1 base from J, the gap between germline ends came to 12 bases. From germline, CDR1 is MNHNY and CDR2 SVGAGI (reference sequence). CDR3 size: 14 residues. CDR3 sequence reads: CASSPQGGNTEAFF. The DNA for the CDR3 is TGTGCCAGCAGCCCCCAGGGAGGGAACACTGAAGCTTTCTTT.

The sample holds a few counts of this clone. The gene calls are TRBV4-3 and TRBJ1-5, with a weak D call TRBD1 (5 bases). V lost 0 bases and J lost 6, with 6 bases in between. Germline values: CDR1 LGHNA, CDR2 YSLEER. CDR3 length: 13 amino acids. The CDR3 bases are TGCGCCAGCAGCCAAGATAGGGGTCAGCCCCAGCATTTT. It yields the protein CASSQDRGQPQHF.

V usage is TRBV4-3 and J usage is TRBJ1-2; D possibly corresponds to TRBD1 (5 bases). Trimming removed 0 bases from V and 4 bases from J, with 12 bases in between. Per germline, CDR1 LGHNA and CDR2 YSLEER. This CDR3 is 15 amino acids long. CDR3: CASSQDPSGVYGYTF. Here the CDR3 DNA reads TGCGCCAGCAGCCAAGATCCCTCGGGGGTCTATGGCTACACCTTC.

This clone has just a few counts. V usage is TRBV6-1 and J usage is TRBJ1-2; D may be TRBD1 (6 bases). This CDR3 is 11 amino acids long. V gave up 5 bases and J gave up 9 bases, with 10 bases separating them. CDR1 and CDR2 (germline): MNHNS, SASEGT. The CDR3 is CASSYTGSYTF. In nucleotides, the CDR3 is TGTGCCAGCAGTTACACAGGGAGCTACACCTTC.

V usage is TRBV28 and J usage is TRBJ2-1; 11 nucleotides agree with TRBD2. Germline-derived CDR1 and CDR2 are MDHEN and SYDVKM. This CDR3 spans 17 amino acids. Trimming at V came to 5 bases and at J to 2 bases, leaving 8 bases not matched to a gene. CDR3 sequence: CASSLLLAGETYNEQFF. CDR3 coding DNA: TGTGCCAGCAGTCTACTACTAGCGGGAGAAACCTACAATGAGCAGTTCTTC.

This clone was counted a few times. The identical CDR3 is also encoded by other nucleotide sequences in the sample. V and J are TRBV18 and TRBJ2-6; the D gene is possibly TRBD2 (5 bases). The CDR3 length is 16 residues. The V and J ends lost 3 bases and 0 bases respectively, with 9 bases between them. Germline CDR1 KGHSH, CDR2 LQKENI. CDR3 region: CASSPPRGSGANVLTF. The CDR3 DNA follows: TGTGCCAGCTCACCGCCCCGGGGCTCTGGGGCCAACGTCCTGACTTTC.

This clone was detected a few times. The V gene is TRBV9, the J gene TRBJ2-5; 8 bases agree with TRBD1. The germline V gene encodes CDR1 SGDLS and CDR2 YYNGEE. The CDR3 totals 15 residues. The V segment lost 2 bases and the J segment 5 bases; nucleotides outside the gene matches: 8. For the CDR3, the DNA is TGTGCCAGCAGCGTGAGGACAGGGATGGGGGAGACCCAGTACTTC. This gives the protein CASSVRTGMGETQYF.

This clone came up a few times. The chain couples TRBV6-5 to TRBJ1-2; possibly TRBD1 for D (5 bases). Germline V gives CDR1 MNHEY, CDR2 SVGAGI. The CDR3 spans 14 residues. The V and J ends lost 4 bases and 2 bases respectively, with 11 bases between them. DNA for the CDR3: TGTGCCAGCAGTTCCCCGACAGCCAACTATGGCTACACCTTC. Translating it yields CASSSPTANYGYTF.

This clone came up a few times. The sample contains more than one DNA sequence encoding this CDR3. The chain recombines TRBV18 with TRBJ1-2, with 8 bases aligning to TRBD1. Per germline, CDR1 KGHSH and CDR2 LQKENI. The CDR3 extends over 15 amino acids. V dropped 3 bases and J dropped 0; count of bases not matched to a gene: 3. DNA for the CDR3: TGTGCCAGCTCACCGGCGACAGGGGCTAACTATGGCTACACCTTC. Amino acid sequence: CASSPATGANYGYTF.

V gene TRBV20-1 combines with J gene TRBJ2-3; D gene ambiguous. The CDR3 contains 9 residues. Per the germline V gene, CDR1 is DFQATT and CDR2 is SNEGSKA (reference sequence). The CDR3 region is CKLADTQYF. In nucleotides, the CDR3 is TGCAAACTTGCAGATACGCAGTATTTT.

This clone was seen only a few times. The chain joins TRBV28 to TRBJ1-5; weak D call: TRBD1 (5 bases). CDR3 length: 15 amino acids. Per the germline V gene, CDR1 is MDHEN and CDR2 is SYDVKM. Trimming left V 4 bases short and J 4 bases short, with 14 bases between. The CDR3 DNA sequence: TGTGCCAGCAGTTCCCCCGGGGAGGGGAATCAGCCCCAGCATTTT. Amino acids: CASSSPGEGNQPQHF.

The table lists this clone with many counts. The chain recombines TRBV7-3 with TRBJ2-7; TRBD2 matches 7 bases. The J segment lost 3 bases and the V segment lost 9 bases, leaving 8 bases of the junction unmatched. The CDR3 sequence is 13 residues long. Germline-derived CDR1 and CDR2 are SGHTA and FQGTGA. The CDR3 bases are TGTGCCAGACACCGTCTAGCGGACTACGAGCAGTACTTC. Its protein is CARHRLADYEQYF.

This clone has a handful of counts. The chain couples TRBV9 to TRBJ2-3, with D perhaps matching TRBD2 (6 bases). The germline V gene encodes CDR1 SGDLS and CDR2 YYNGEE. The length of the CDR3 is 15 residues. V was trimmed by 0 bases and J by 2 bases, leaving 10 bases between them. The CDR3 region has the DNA TGTGCCAGCAGCGTAGGGCGGGATTACACAGATACGCAGTATTTT. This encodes CASSVGRDYTDTQYF.

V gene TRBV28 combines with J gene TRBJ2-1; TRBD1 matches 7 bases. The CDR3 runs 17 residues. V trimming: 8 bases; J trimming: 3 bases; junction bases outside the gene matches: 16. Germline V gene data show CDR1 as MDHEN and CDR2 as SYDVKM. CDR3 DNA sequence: TGTGCCAGCGAACTGAGACAGGGACGGGATATCTACAATGAGCAGTTCTTC. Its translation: CASELRQGRDIYNEQFF. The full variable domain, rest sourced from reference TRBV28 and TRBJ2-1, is DVKVTQSSRYLVKRTGEKVFLECVQDMDHENMFWYRQDPGLGLRLIYFSYDVKMKEKGDIPEGYSVSREKKERFSLILESASTNQTSMYLCASELRQGRDIYNEQFFGPGTRLTVL.

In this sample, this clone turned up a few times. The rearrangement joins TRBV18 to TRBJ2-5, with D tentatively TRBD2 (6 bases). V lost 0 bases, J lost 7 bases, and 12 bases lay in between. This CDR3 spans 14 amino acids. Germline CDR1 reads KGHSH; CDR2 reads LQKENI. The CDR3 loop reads CASSPPSQEGTQYF. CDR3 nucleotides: TGTGCCAGCTCACCACCGTCCCAGGAGGGGACCCAGTACTTC.

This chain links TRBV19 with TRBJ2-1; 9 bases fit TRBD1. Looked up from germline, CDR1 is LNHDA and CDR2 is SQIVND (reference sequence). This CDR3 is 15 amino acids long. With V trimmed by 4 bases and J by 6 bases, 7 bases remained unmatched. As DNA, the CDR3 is TGTGCCAGTAGTACCACGCGACAGGGGGGCAATGAGCAGTTCTTC. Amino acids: CASSTTRQGGNEQFF.

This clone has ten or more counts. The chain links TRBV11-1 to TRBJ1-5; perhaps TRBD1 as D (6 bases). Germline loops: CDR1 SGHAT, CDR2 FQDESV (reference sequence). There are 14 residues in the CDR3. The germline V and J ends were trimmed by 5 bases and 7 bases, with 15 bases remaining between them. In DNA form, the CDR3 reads TGTGCCAGCAGCCCTACAGGGTCCCGGCAGCCCCAGCATTTT. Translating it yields CASSPTGSRQPQHF.

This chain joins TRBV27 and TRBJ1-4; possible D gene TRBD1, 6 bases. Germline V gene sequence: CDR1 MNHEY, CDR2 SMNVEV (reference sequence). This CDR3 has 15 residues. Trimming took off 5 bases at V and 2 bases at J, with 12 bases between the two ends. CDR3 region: CASSPRRGTNEKLFF. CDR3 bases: TGTGCCAGCAGTCCGCGAAGGGGGACTAATGAAAAACTGTTTTTT.

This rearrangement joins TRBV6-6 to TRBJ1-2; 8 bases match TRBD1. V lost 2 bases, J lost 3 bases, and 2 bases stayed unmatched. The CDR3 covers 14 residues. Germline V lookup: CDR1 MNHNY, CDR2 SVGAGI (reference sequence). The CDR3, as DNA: TGTGCCAGCAGTTACGACAGGGGAGACTATGGCTACACCTTC. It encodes CASSYDRGDYGYTF.

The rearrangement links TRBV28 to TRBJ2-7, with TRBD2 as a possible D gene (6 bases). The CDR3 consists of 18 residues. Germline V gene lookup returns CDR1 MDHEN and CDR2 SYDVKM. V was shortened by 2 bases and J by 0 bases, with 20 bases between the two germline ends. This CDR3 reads CASSLVSGGWGSSYEQYF. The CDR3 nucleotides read TGTGCCAGCAGTTTAGTTAGCGGAGGGTGGGGTAGCTCCTACGAGCAGTACTTC. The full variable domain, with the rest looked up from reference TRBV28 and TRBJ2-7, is DVKVTQSSRYLVKRTGEKVFLECVQDMDHENMFWYRQDPGLGLRLIYFSYDVKMKEKGDIPEGYSVSREKKERFSLILESASTNQTSMYLCASSLVSGGWGSSYEQYFGPGTRLTVT.

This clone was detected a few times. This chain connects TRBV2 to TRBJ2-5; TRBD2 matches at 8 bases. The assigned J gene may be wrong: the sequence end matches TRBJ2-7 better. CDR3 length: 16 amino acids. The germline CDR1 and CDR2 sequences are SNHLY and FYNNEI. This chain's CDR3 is CASSEARKAGAIEQYF. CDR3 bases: TGTGCCAGCAGTGAAGCGCGTAAAGCGGGAGCAATCGAGCAGTACTTC.

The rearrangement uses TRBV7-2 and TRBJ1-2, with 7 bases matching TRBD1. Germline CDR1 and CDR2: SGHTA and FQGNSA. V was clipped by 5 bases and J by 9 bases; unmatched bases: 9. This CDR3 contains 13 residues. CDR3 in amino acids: CASSPGTVSSYTF. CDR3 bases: TGTGCCAGCAGCCCCGGGACAGTTTCTAGCTACACCTTC.

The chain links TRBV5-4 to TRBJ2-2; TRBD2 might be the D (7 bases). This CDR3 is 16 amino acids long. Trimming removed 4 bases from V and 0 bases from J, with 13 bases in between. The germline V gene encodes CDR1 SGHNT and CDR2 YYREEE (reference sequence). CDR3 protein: CASSRGGNANTGELFF. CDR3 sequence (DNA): TGTGCCAGCAGCCGCGGGGGCAATGCGAACACCGGGGAGCTGTTTTTT.

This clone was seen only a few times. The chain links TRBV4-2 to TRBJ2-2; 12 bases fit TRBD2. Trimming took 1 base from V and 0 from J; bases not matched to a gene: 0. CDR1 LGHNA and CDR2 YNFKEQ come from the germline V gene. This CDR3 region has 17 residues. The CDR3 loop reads CASSQGLAGANTGELFF. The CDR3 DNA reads TGTGCCAGCAGCCAAGGACTAGCGGGGGCGAACACCGGGGAGCTGTTTTTT.